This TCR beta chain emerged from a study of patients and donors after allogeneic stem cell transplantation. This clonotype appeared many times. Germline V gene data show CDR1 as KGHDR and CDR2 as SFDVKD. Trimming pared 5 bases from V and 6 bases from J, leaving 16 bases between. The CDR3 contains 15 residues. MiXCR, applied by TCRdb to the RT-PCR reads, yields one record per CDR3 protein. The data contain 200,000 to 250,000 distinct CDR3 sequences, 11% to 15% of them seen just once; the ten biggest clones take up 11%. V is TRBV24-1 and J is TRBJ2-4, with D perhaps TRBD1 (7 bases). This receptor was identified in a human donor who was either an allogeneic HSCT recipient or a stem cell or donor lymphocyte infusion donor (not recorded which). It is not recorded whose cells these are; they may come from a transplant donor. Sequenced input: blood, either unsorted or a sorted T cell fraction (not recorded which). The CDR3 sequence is CATSAPDREANIQYF. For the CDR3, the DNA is TGTGCCACCAGTGCTCCCGACAGGGAGGCAAACATTCAGTACTTC.